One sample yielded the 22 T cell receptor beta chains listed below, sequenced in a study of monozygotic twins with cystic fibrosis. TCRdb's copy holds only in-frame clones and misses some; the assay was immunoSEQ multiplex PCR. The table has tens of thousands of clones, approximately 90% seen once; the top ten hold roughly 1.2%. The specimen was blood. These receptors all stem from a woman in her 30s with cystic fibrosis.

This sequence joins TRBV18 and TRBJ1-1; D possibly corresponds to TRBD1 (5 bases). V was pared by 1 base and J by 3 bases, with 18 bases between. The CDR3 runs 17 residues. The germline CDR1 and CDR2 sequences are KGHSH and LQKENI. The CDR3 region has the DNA TGTGCCAGCTCACCACGTGTGGTGCGGGACCTTTACACTGAAGCTTTCTTT. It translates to CASSPRVVRDLYTEAFF.

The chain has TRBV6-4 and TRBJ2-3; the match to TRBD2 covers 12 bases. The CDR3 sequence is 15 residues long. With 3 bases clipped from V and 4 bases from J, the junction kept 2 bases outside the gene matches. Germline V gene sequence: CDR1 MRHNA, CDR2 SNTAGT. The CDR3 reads CASSETSGGADTQYF. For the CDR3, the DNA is TGTGCCAGCAGTGAGACTAGCGGGGGCGCAGATACGCAGTATTTT.

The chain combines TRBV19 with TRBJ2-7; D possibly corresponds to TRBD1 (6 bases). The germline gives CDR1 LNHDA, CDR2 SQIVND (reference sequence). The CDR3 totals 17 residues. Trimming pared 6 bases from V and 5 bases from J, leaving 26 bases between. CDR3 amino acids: CASSRTGKGYRWNEQYF. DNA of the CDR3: TGTGCCAGTAGCCGCACAGGGAAAGGATACAGATGGAACGAGCAGTACTTC. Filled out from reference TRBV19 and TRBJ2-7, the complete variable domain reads DGGITQSPKYLFRKEGQNVTLSCEQNLNHDAMYWYRQDPGQGLRLIYYSQIVNDFQKGDIAEGYSVSREKKESFPLTVTSAQKNPTAFYLCASSRTGKGYRWNEQYFGPGTRLTVT.

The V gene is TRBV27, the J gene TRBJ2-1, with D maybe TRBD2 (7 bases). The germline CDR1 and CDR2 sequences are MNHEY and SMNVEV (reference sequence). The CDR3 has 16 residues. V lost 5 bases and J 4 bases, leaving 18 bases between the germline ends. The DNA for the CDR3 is TGTGCCAGCAGTCGGGCTCGGGGGGCGACTTACAATGAGCAGTTCTTC. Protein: CASSRARGATYNEQFF.

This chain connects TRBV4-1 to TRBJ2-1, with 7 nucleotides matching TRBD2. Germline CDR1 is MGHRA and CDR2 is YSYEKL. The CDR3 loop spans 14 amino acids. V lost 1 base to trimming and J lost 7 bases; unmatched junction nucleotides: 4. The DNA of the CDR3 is TGCGCCAGCAGCCAAGTTGCGGGAGATAATGAGCAGTTCTTC. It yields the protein CASSQVAGDNEQFF.

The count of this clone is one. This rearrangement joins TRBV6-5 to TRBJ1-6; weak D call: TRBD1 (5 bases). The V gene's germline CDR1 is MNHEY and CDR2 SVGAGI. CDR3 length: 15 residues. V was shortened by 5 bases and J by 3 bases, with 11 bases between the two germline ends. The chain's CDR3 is CASSLRGSYNSPLHF. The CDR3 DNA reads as TGTGCCAGCAGTCTGAGGGGTAGCTATAATTCACCCCTCCACTTT.

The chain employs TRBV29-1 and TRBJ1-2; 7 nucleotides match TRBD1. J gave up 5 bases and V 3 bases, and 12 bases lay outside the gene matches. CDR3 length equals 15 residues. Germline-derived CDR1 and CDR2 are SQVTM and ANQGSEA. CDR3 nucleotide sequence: TGCAGCGTTGATCTCCTTCGGGAGGGGGCGTATGGCTACACCTTC. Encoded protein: CSVDLLREGAYGYTF.

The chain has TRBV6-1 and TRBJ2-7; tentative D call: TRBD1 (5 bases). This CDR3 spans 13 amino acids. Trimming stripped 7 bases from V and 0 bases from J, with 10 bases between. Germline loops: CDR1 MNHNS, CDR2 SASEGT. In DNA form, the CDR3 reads TGTGCCAGCACAGACAGATACTCCTACGAGCAGTACTTC. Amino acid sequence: CASTDRYSYEQYF.

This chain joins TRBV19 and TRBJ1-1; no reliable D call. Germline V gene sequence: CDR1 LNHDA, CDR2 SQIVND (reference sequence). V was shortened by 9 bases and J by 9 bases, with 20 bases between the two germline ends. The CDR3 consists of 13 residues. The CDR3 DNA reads TGTGCCAGCGGGCCTCGTGGAGGGCGGAAAGCTTTCTTT. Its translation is CASGPRGGRKAFF.

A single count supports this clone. CDR3 sequence: CASRSSGTYHEQYF. The CDR3 coding sequence is TGTGCCAGCAGATCCTCCGGGACATACCACGAGCAGTACTTC. This chain links TRBV6-6 with TRBJ2-7; D possibly corresponds to TRBD1 (6 bases). V was shortened by 6 bases and J by 5 bases, with 17 bases between the two germline ends. Germline CDR1 is MNHNY and CDR2 is SVGAGI (reference sequence). CDR3 length: 14 residues.

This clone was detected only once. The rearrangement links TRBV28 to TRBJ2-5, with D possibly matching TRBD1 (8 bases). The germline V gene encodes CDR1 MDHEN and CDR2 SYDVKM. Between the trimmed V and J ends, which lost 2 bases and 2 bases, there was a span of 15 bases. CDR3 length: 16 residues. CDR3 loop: CASSLPSGTGQETQYF. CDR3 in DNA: TGTGCCAGCAGTTTACCGAGCGGGACAGGTCAAGAGACCCAGTACTTC. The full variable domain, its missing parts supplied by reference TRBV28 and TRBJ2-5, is DVKVTQSSRYLVKRTGEKVFLECVQDMDHENMFWYRQDPGLGLRLIYFSYDVKMKEKGDIPEGYSVSREKKERFSLILESASTNQTSMYLCASSLPSGTGQETQYFGPGTRLLVL.

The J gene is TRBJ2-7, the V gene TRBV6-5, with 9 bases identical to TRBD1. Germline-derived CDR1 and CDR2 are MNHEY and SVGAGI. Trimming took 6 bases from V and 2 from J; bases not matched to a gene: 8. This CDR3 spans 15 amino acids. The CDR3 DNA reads TGTGCCAGCAGCCGATCGGACAGGGGTGCCTACGAGCAGTACTTC. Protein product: CASSRSDRGAYEQYF.

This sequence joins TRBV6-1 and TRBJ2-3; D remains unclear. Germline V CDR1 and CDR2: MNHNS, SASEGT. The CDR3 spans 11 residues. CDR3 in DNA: TGTGCGTTGGGGAGCACAGATACGCAGTATTTT. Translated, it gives CALGSTDTQYF.

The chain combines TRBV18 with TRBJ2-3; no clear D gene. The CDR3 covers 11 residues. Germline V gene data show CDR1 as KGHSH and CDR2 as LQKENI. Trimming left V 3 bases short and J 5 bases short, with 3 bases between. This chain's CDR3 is CASSPIDTQYF. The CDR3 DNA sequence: TGTGCCAGCTCACCGATAGATACGCAGTATTTT.

The CDR3 sequence is CASSLGMAGYEQYF. In nucleotides, the CDR3 is TGTGCCAGCAGCTTAGGGATGGCGGGTTACGAGCAGTACTTC. The rearrangement joins TRBV11-2 to TRBJ2-7, with a possible D match to TRBD2 (5 bases). The V end was cut by 1 base, the J end by 4 bases, with 11 bases between. Germline CDR1 is SGHAT and CDR2 is FQNNGV. The CDR3 is 14 residues long.

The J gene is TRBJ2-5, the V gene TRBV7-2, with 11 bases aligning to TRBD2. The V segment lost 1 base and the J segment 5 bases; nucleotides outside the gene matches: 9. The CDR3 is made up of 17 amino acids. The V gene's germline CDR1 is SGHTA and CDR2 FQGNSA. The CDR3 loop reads CASSLVGASGGTETQYF. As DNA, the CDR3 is TGTGCCAGCAGCTTAGTGGGGGCTAGCGGGGGGACCGAGACCCAGTACTTC.

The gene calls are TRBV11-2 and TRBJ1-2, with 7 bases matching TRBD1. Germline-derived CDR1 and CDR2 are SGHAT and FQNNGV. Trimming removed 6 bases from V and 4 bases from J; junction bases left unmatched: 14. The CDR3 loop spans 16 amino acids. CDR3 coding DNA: TGTGCCAGCAGACTGAGACGAGGGGGCTTCGGCTATGGCTACACCTTC. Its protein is CASRLRRGGFGYGYTF.

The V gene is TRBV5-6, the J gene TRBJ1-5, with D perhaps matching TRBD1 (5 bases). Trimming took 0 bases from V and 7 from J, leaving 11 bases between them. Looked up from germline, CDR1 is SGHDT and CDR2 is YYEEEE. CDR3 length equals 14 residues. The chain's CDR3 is CASSLDGGDQPQHF. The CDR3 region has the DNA TGTGCCAGCAGCTTGGATGGGGGGGACCAGCCCCAGCATTTT.

The DNA of the CDR3 is TGTGCCAGCAGCGCTACCTGGAGCTCCTACAATGAGCAGTTCTTC. This encodes CASSATWSSYNEQFF. The V and J genes are TRBV2 and TRBJ2-1; no reliable D call. Germline CDR1 is SNHLY and CDR2 is FYNNEI. Trimming shortened V by 6 bases and J by 0 bases, and 12 bases separated the two germline ends. This CDR3 has 15 residues. The entire variable domain, with the rest obtained from reference TRBV2 and TRBJ2-1, is as follows: EPEVTQTPSHQVTQMGQEVILRCVPISNHLYFYWYRQILGQKVEFLVSFYNNEISEKSEIFDDQFSVERPDGSNFTLKIRSTKLEDSAMYFCASSATWSSYNEQFFGPGTRLTVL.

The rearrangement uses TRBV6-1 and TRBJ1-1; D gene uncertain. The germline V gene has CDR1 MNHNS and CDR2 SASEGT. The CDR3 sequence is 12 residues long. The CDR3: CVLGRGNTEAFF. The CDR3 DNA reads TGTGTCCTGGGTCGGGGGAACACTGAAGCTTTCTTT.

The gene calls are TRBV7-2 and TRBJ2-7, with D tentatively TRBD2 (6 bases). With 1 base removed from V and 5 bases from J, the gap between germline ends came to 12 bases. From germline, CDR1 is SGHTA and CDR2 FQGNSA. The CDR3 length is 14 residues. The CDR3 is CASSLVARGDEQYF. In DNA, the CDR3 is TGTGCCAGCAGCTTAGTTGCGCGGGGCGACGAGCAGTACTTC.

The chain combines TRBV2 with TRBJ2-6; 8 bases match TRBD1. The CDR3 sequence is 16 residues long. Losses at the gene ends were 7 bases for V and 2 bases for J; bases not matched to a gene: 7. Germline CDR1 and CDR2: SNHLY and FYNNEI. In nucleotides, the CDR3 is TGTGCCAGCACCGGGCAGGGGGCTCCTGGGGCCAACGTCCTGACTTTC. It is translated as CASTGQGAPGANVLTF.